Listed here are 3 T cell receptor beta chains from one sample, sequenced in a study of OX40 agonist ivuxolimab in advanced cancers. TCRdb keeps only in-frame clones here, not all; method: immunoSEQ multiplex PCR. The sample lists around 80,000 clones, about nine tenths occurring once. Specimen: CD4+ or CD8+ T cells sorted from blood, collected in a trial of the OX40 agonist ivuxolimab. The receptors were sampled from an adult with an advanced solid tumor such as melanoma, head and neck, liver or kidney cancer.

The CDR3 here is CSVGTSGGAGTQYF. CDR3 sequence (DNA): TGCAGCGTGGGAACTAGCGGGGGGGCCGGTACGCAGTATTTT. The gene calls are TRBV29-1 and TRBJ2-3; TRBD2 matches 13 bases. CDR3 size: 14 residues. Trimming cost V 6 bases and J 8 bases; bases outside gene matches: 8. Germline V gene data show CDR1 as SQVTM and CDR2 as ANQGSEA.

This clone was recorded only once. The CDR3 DNA reads as TGTGCCAGCAGTGGATTCCAGGGGATAGCGAACACCGGGGAGCTGTTTTTT. Its translation: CASSGFQGIANTGELFF. The J gene is TRBJ2-2, the V gene TRBV27, with a tentative D call TRBD1 (6 bases). The germline gives CDR1 MNHEY, CDR2 SMNVEV (reference sequence). The CDR3 runs 17 residues. The V end lost 5 bases, the J end lost 0 bases, and 16 bases lay between the germline ends.

A few counts support this clone. J is TRBJ1-5 and V is TRBV2; D is undetermined. In germline, CDR1 is SNHLY, CDR2 FYNNEI. There are 15 residues in the CDR3. Trimming left V 4 bases short and J 0 bases short, with 10 bases between. Written as DNA, the CDR3 is TGTGCCAGCAGTGTCCCGGACGGTAGCAATCAGCCCCAGCATTTT. This gives the protein CASSVPDGSNQPQHF.